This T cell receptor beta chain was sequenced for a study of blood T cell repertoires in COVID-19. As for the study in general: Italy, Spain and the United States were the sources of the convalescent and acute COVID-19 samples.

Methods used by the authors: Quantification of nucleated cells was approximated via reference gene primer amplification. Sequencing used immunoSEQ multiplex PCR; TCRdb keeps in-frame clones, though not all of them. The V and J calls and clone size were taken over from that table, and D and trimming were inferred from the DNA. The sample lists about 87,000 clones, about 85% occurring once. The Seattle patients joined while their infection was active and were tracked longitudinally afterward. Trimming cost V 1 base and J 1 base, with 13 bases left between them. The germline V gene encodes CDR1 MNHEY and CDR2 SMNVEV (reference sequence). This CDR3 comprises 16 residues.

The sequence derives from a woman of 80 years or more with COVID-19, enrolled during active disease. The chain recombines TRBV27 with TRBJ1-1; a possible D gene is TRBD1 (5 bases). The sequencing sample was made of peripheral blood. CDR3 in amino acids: CASSLWGGNGNTEAFF. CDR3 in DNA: TGTGCCAGCAGTTTATGGGGCGGCAACGGGAACACTGAAGCTTTCTTT.